Following are 3 T cell receptor beta chains from one sample sequenced in a study of T-cell reconstitution after alpha-beta-depleted transplantation in children. Unique molecular identifiers featured in how the TCRbeta library was prepared. TCRdb analysed the PCR reads with MiXCR anew, one entry per CDR3 protein. The sample carries about 980,000 distinct CDR3 sequences, under 30% recorded once. Sample: PBMCs, mostly from graft donor cells, taken 360 days after TCRalphabeta/CD19-depleted stem cell transplant. The receptors were gathered from a boy under two years old who had a stem cell transplant for SCID, so the T cells may come from the graft donor.

The chain is built from TRBV4-2 and TRBJ2-5; 7 positions agree with TRBD2. This CDR3 spans 16 amino acids. The V and J ends lost 2 bases and 10 bases, in that order; junction bases with no gene match: 16. CDR1 is LGHNA, CDR2 YNFKEQ, per germline. This CDR3 is CASSQFTVLATSDQYF. CDR3 nucleotide sequence: TGTGCCAGCAGCCAATTTACGGTACTAGCGACCTCGGACCAGTACTTC.

This clonotype was observed at least ten times. The J gene is TRBJ1-5, the V gene TRBV20-1; 9 nucleotides line up with TRBD1. Germline V lookup: CDR1 DFQATT, CDR2 SNEGSKA (reference sequence). J gave up 6 bases and V 5 bases, and 5 bases lay outside the gene matches. The CDR3 has 13 amino acids. The CDR3 DNA sequence: TGCAGTGCTCGGGACAGGGTAGGTCAGCCCCAGCATTTT. As protein: CSARDRVGQPQHF.

The V gene is TRBV5-1, the J gene TRBJ2-1; TRBD2 aligns across 10 bases. CDR3 size: 17 residues. The V gene's germline CDR1 is SGHRS and CDR2 YFSETQ. V shed 4 bases, J shed 1 base, and the junction held 8 bases outside the gene matches. This CDR3 reads CASSPALSGGSYNEQFF. CDR3 in DNA: TGCGCCAGCAGCCCCGCCCTTAGCGGGGGGTCCTACAATGAGCAGTTCTTC. The full variable domain, in which reference TRBV5-1 and TRBJ2-1 provide the parts outside the CDR3, is KAGVTQTPRYLIKTRGQQVTLSCSPISGHRSVSWYQQTPGQGLQFLFEYFSETQRNKGNFPGRFSGRQFSNSRSEMNVSTLELGDSALYLCASSPALSGGSYNEQFFGPGTRLTVL.